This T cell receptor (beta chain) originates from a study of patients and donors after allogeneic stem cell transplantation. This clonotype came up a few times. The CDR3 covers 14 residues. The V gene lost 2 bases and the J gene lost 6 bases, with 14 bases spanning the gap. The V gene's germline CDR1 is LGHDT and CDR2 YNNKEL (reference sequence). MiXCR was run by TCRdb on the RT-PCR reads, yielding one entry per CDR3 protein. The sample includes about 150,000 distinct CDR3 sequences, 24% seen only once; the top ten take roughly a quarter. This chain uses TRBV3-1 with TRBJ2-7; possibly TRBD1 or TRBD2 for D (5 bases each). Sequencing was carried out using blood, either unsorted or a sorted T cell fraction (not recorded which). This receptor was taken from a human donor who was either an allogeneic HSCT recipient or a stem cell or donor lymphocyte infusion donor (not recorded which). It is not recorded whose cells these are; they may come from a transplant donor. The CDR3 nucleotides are TGTGCCAGCAGCCAACATGGGACCACCCTCGAGCAGTACTTC. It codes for CASSQHGTTLEQYF.